This passage covers 9 T cell receptor beta chains from one sample sequenced in a study of blood T cells in healthy people across ages. Primers used in a second PCR of roughly 7 to 11 cycles were a sample-barcoded 5' primer and a J-beta primer mix. In TCRdb, the 5' RACE reads were re-called with MiXCR into one record per CDR3 protein. The sample carries roughly 790,000 distinct CDR3 sequences, more than 40% recorded once. Sequenced material: blood. The source is a woman aged 55-70 years in good health.

Comment on this clonotype: With a much larger clone just one base away, this may be a read error. The chain combines TRBV9 with TRBJ2-7, with D perhaps matching TRBD2 (5 bases). Trimming shortened V by 0 bases and J by 2 bases, and 15 bases separated the two germline ends. Germline CDR1 is SGDLS and CDR2 is YYNGEE. This CDR3 is built from 16 residues. CDR3 DNA: TGTGCCAGCAGCGTAGGAGAGGGTCGGAAGGCCTACGAGCAGTACTTC. It codes for CASSVGEGRKAYEQYF.

The rearrangement joins TRBV29-1 to TRBJ2-7; D perhaps matches TRBD2 (6 bases). V lost 6 bases and J 0 bases, leaving 9 bases between the germline ends. The germline V gene has CDR1 SQVTM and CDR2 ANQGSEA. This CDR3 is 12 amino acids long. The CDR3 sequence: CSVLTSSYEQYF. CDR3 coding DNA: TGCAGCGTCCTGACTAGCTCCTACGAGCAGTACTTC.

About this clonotype: A much larger clonotype is one base distant, so this may be a read error. This rearrangement joins TRBV5-1 to TRBJ2-5; no clear D gene. The germline CDR1 and CDR2 sequences are SGHRS and YFSETQ. This CDR3 contains 17 residues. Trimming removed 4 bases at V and 11 bases at J, with 30 bases between. The CDR3 spells CASSVTPPPSSGNEQYF. The DNA for the CDR3 is TGCGCCAGCAGCGTTACACCCCCGCCCTCTTCAGGAAATGAGCAGTACTTC. The full variable domain, rest sourced from reference TRBV5-1 and TRBJ2-5, is KAGVTQTPRYLIKTRGQQVTLSCSPISGHRSVSWYQQTPGQGLQFLFEYFSETQRNKGNFPGRFSGRQFSNSRSEMNVSTLELGDSALYLCASSVTPPPSSGNEQYFGPGTRLLVL.

This clonotype was detected ten times or more. The chain is built from TRBV4-2 and TRBJ2-4; the D gene is possibly TRBD1 (8 bases). Germline V lookup: CDR1 LGHNA, CDR2 YNFKEQ. The length of the CDR3 is 20 residues. The V end was cut by 2 bases, the J end by 2 bases, with 25 bases between. CDR3: CASSQQQNRGRGFTKNIQYF. The DNA for the CDR3 is TGTGCCAGCAGCCAACAACAGAACAGGGGGAGGGGGTTTACCAAAAACATTCAGTACTTC.

The chain recombines TRBV28 with TRBJ2-1, with 10 nucleotides matching TRBD1. The J call may be faulty, since TRBJ2-7 better matches the DNA end. The CDR3 has 17 residues. The germline V gene has CDR1 MDHEN and CDR2 SYDVKM. CDR3 nucleotides: TGTGCCAGCAGTCCCTCCCCCGGGACAGGGGCCTACAATGAGCAGTACTTC. Residues: CASSPSPGTGAYNEQYF.

V and J are TRBV28 and TRBJ2-3; perhaps D is TRBD1 or TRBD2 (6 bases each). Trimming took 6 bases from V and 5 from J, leaving 9 bases between them. CDR1 and CDR2 (germline): MDHEN, SYDVKM. The CDR3 sequence is 12 residues long. The chain's CDR3 is CASRQGGDTQYF. DNA for the CDR3: TGTGCCAGCAGACAGGGAGGAGATACGCAGTATTTT.

This clonotype appeared a few times. The chain couples TRBV29-1 to TRBJ1-2, with a weak D call TRBD1 (6 bases). CDR3 length: 14 residues. V was pared by 0 bases and J by 7 bases, with 15 bases between. Germline V CDR1 and CDR2: SQVTM, ANQGSEA. CDR3: CSVEDLGGQGGYTF. Here the CDR3 DNA reads TGCAGCGTTGAAGATCTTGGGGGGCAGGGTGGCTACACCTTC.

The V gene is TRBV6-1, the J gene TRBJ1-6; D call uncertain. Germline V CDR1 and CDR2: MNHNS, SASEGT. The CDR3 loop spans 13 amino acids. The V gene lost 2 bases and the J gene lost 8 bases, with 7 bases spanning the gap. The CDR3 nucleotides read TGTGCCAGCAGTGAACAGTGGGATTCACCCCTCCACTTT. Its translation is CASSEQWDSPLHF.

The chain employs TRBV3-1 and TRBJ1-3; 10 bases line up with TRBD1. V was pared by 5 bases and J by 2 bases, with 3 bases of the junction left unmatched. CDR3 size: 15 residues. CDR1 LGHDT and CDR2 YNNKEL come from the germline V gene (reference sequence). CDR3 residues: CASSFDRGPGNTIYF. In DNA form, the CDR3 reads TGTGCCAGCAGCTTCGACAGGGGGCCTGGAAACACCATATATTTT.